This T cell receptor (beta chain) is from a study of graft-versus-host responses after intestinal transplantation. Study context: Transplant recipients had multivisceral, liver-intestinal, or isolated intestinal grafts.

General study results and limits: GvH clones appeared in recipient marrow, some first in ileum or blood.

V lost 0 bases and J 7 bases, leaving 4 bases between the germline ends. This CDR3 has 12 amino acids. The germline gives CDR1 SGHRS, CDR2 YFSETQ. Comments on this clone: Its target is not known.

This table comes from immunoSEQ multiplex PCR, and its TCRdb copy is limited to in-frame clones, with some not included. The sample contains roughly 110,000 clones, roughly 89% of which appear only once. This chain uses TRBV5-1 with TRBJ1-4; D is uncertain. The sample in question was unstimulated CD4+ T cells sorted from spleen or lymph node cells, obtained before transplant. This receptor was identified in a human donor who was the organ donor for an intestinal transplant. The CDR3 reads CASSLDFEKLFF. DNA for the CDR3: TGCGCCAGCAGCTTGGATTTTGAAAAACTGTTTTTT.